Below are 18 T cell receptor beta chains sequenced from a single sample in a study of CD8 T cells in Susac syndrome. An amount of RNA that ranged from roughly 0.45 to 1 ug was reverse transcribed with random hexamers. In TCRdb, the immunoSEQ multiplex PCR reads were re-called with MiXCR into one record per CDR3 protein. The sample carries about 240,000 distinct CDR3 sequences, 95% to 97% recorded once. Sequenced input: CD4+ T cells from PBMCs. Every receptor here comes from a human donor with Susac syndrome.

The J gene is TRBJ2-3, the V gene TRBV5-1; D possibly uses TRBD1 or TRBD2 (6 bases each). This CDR3 comprises 15 residues. V was clipped by 4 bases and J by 3 bases, with 15 bases between them. Germline lookup yields CDR1 SGHRS and CDR2 YFSETQ. The CDR3 loop reads CASSPTGGRTDTQYF. In DNA, the CDR3 is TGCGCCAGCAGCCCAACTGGGGGGCGGACAGATACGCAGTATTTT.

This clonotype was observed a single time. The V gene is TRBV3-1, the J gene TRBJ1-1; tentative D call: TRBD1 (5 bases). Trimming removed 1 base from V and 7 bases from J, with 16 bases in between. CDR1 and CDR2 (germline): LGHDT, YNNKEL (reference sequence). This CDR3 contains 15 residues. In DNA form, the CDR3 reads TGTGCCAGCAGCCAAGCTAGGCAAGGGGAGGTTGAAGCTTTCTTT. Its translation is CASSQARQGEVEAFF.

The chain uses TRBV9 and TRBJ2-1; 9 nucleotides agree with TRBD2. The CDR3 spans 21 residues. Trimming at V came to 2 bases and at J to 7 bases, leaving 25 bases not matched to a gene. CDR1 is SGDLS and CDR2 is YYNGEE in the germline V gene. The CDR3 spells CASSVAPGGLAGWIEMNEQFF. The CDR3 DNA is TGTGCCAGCAGCGTGGCCCCTGGGGGGCTAGCGGGATGGATCGAAATGAATGAGCAGTTCTTC.

This chain joins TRBV6-6 and TRBJ2-5; D uncertain. This CDR3 is 11 amino acids long. The germline V and J ends were trimmed by 5 bases and 8 bases, with 9 bases remaining between them. CDR1 MNHNY and CDR2 SVGAGI come from the germline V gene (reference sequence). CDR3 DNA: TGTGCCAGCAGTAACCCGACAACCCAGTACTTC. The encoded protein is CASSNPTTQYF.

This rearrangement joins TRBV30 to TRBJ1-4; no clear D. Deletions cut 3 bases from V and 7 bases from J, with 15 bases between. Germline V lookup: CDR1 GTSNPN, CDR2 SVGIG (reference sequence). This CDR3 has 14 residues. The CDR3 region has the DNA TGTGCCTGGAGGCCTGAGAGCGTAACTGAAAAACTGTTTTTT. Residues: CAWRPESVTEKLFF.

The rearrangement links TRBV4-1 to TRBJ2-7; D gene unclear. The CDR3 covers 16 residues. Germline-derived CDR1 and CDR2 are MGHRA and YSYEKL. Trimming took 1 base from V and 0 from J, leaving 13 bases between them. The CDR3 is CASSQVVGASSYEQYF. The CDR3 DNA reads as TGCGCCAGCAGCCAAGTAGTCGGCGCGAGCTCCTACGAGCAGTACTTC.

The gene calls are TRBV3-1 and TRBJ2-4; 7 nucleotides agree with TRBD2. V dropped 5 bases and J dropped 0; count of bases not matched to a gene: 16. This CDR3 has 19 amino acids. Germline loops: CDR1 LGHDT, CDR2 YNNKEL (reference sequence). DNA for the CDR3: TGTGCCAGCAGCGTGGAAGGGTTTCGGGGGGACTTAGCCAAAAACATTCAGTACTTC. Protein product: CASSVEGFRGDLAKNIQYF.

The chain employs TRBV29-1 and TRBJ2-3, with TRBD2 matching 11 bases. After removal of 1 base from V and 0 bases from J, the junction contained 0 bases not matched to a gene. CDR1 and CDR2 from the germline V gene are SQVTM and ANQGSEA. The CDR3 sequence is 15 residues long. The CDR3: CSVEGTSGSTDTQYF. The CDR3 coding sequence is TGCAGCGTTGAAGGGACTAGCGGGAGCACAGATACGCAGTATTTT.

This chain joins TRBV5-1 and TRBJ1-1, with D perhaps TRBD1 (6 bases). This CDR3 has 15 residues. Germline lookup yields CDR1 SGHRS and CDR2 YFSETQ. Trimming pared 7 bases from V and 0 bases from J, leaving 16 bases between. CDR3 sequence reads: CASHPWGAMNTEAFF. CDR3 sequence (DNA): TGCGCCAGCCACCCGTGGGGGGCCATGAACACTGAAGCTTTCTTT.

This chain links TRBV4-1 with TRBJ1-5, with D hard to call. Deletions cut 5 bases from V and 2 bases from J, with 16 bases between. Per the germline V gene, CDR1 is MGHRA and CDR2 is YSYEKL. The length of the CDR3 is 16 residues. CDR3 sequence (DNA): TGCGCCAGCAGCTTACGACTCCAACTGGGCAATCAGCCCCAGCATTTT. Protein product: CASSLRLQLGNQPQHF.

This clonotype occurred once. The chain is built from TRBV4-2 and TRBJ2-3; 7 bases map to TRBD2. Germline CDR1 reads LGHNA; CDR2 reads YNFKEQ. Germline trimming cut 4 bases from V and 7 bases from J; bases unmatched to any gene: 11. The length of the CDR3 is 15 residues. The CDR3 is CASSPGGTVRNTQYF. As DNA, the CDR3 is TGTGCCAGCAGCCCGGGGGGTACAGTTCGGAATACGCAGTATTTT.

The chain joins TRBV29-1 to TRBJ2-7; TRBD1 matches 9 bases. Germline lookup yields CDR1 SQVTM and CDR2 ANQGSEA. V gave up 7 bases and J gave up 4 bases; unmatched junction bases: 11. CDR3 length equals 14 residues. In DNA form, the CDR3 reads TGCAGCGCCACCAAGGGACAGGGAGAGTACGAGCAGTACTTC. This codes for CSATKGQGEYEQYF.

This clonotype was counted a single time. V is TRBV20-1 and J is TRBJ1-5; 7 nucleotides align to TRBD1. The CDR3 consists of 14 residues. V shed 3 bases, J shed 1 base, and the junction held 3 bases outside the gene matches. From germline, CDR1 is DFQATT and CDR2 SNEGSKA (reference sequence). CDR3 in DNA: TGCAGTGCTAGCAAACAGGGGAGCAATCAGCCCCAGCATTTT. Its protein product is CSASKQGSNQPQHF.

The V gene is TRBV28, the J gene TRBJ1-2, with D unclear. CDR3 length: 11 residues. Germline-derived CDR1 and CDR2 are MDHEN and SYDVKM. Trimming pared 9 bases from V and 3 bases from J, leaving 8 bases between. The CDR3, as DNA: TGTGCCAGTGGAGCAGACTATGGCTACACCTTC. This sequence encodes CASGADYGYTF.

This chain uses TRBV28 with TRBJ1-2, with 7 bases matching TRBD1. Germline lookup yields CDR1 MDHEN and CDR2 SYDVKM. This CDR3 contains 16 residues. The ends lost 2 bases at V and 0 bases at J; junction bases unmatched: 6. CDR3 loop: CASSLNGQVANYGYTF. CDR3 coding DNA: TGTGCCAGCAGTTTAAATGGACAGGTAGCTAACTATGGCTACACCTTC.

This clonotype was recorded only once. This chain links TRBV7-2 with TRBJ2-1; 16 nucleotides line up with TRBD2. The CDR3 is 18 residues long. Germline V gene sequence: CDR1 SGHTA, CDR2 FQGNSA. The ends lost 4 bases at V and 8 bases at J; junction bases unmatched: 11. CDR3 in DNA: TGTGCCAGCAGCTCGCCATTGGGGGGACTAGCGGGAGGGCATGAGCAGTTCTTC. This translates into CASSSPLGGLAGGHEQFF.

The rearrangement uses TRBV7-9 and TRBJ2-7; D gene ambiguous. This CDR3 is 14 amino acids long. Deletions cut 3 bases from V and 3 bases from J, with 12 bases between. Per germline, CDR1 SEHNR and CDR2 FQNEAQ (reference sequence). CDR3 DNA sequence: TGTGCCAGCAGCTTTACCCGGAGCTACTACGAGCAGTACTTC. Its translation: CASSFTRSYYEQYF.

The V call is TRBV3-1, the J call TRBJ2-7, with no clear D. The V end lost 1 base, the J end lost 0 bases, and 10 bases lay between the germline ends. This CDR3 has 15 amino acids. Per germline, CDR1 LGHDT and CDR2 YNNKEL (reference sequence). In nucleotides, the CDR3 is TGTGCCAGCAGCCAAGGCGGCCTCGGCTCCTACGAGCAGTACTTC. Translating it yields CASSQGGLGSYEQYF.